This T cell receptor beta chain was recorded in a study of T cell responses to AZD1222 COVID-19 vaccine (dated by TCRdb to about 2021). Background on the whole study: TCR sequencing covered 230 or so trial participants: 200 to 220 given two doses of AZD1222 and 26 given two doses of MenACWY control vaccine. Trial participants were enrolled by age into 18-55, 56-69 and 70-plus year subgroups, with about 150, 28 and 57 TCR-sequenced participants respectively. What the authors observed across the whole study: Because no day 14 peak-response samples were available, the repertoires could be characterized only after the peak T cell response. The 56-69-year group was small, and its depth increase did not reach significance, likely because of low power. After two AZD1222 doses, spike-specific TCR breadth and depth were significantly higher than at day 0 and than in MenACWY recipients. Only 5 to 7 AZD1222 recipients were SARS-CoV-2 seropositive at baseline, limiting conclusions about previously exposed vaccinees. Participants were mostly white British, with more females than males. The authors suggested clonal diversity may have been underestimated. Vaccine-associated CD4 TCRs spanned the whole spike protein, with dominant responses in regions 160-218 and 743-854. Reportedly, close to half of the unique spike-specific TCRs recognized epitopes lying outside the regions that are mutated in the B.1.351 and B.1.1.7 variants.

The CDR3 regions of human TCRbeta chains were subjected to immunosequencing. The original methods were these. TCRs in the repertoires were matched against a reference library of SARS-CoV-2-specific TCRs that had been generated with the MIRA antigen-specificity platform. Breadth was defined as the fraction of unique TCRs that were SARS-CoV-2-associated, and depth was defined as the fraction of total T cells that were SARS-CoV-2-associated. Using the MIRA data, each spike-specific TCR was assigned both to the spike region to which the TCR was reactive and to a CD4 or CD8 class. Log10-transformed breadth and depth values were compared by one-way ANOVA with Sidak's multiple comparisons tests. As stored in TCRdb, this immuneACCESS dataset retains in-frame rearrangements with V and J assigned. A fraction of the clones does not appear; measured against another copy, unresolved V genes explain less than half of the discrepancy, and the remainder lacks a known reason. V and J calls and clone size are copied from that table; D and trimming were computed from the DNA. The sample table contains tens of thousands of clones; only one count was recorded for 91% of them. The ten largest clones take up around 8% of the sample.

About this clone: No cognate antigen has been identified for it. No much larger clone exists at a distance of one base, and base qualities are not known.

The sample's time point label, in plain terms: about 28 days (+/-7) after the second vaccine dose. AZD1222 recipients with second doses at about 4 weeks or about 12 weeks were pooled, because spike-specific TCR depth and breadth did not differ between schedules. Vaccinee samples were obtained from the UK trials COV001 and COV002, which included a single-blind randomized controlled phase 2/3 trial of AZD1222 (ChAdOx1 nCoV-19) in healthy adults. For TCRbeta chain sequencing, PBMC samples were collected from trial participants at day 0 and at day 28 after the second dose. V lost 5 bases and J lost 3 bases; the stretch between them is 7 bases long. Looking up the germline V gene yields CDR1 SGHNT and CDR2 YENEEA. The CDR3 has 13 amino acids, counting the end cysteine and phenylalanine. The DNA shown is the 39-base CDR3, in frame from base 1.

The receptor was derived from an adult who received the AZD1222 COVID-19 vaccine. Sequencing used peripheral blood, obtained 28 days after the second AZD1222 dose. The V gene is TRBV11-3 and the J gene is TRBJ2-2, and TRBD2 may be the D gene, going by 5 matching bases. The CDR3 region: CASSREYTGELFF. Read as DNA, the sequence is TGTGCCAGCAGCAGGGAGTACACCGGGGAGCTGTTTTTT.